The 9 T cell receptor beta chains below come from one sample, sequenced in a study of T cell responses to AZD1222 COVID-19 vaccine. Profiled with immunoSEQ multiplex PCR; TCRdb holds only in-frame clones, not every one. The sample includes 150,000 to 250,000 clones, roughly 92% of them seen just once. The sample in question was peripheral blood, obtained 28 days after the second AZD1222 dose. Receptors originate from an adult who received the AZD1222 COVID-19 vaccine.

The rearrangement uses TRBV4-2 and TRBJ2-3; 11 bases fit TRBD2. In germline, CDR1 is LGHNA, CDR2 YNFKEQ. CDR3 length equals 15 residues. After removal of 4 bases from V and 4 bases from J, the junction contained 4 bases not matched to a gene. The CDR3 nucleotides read TGTGCCAGCAGCCGGCTACTAGCGGGGGCAGATACGCAGTATTTT. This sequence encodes CASSRLLAGADTQYF.

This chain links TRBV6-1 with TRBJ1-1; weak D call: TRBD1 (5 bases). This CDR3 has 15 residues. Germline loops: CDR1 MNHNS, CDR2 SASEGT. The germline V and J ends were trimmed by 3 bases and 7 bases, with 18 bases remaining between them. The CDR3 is CASSEYQGGKDEAFF. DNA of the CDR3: TGTGCCAGCAGTGAGTACCAGGGAGGAAAAGATGAAGCTTTCTTT.

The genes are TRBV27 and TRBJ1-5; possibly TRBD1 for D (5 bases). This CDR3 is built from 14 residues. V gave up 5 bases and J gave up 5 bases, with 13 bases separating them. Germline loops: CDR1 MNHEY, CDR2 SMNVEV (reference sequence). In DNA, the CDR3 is TGTGCCAGCAGTAATTCCGGACAACATCAGCCCCAGCATTTT. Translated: CASSNSGQHQPQHF.

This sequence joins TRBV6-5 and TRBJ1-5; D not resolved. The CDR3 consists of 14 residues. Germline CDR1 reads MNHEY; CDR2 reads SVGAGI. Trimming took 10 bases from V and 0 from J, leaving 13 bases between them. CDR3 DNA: TGTGCCACCACCGGAGAGGATAGCAATCAGCCCCAGCATTTT. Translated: CATTGEDSNQPQHF.

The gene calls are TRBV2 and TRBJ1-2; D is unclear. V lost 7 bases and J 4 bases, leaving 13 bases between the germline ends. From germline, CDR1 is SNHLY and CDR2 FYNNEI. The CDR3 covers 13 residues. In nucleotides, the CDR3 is TGTGCCAGCAATAAGGACGGACTCTATGGCTACACCTTC. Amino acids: CASNKDGLYGYTF.

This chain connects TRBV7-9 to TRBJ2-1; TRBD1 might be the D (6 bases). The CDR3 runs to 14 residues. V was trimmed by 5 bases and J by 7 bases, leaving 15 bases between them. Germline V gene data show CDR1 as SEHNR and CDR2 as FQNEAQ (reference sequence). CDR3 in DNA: TGTGCCAGCAGCAATCTACAGGGTCGGAATGAGCAGTTCTTC. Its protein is CASSNLQGRNEQFF.

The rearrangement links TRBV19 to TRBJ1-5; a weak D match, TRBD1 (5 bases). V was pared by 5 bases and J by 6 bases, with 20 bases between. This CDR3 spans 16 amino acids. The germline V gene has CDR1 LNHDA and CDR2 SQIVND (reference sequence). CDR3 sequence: CASSPGTYPSAQPQHF. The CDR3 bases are TGTGCCAGTAGTCCGGGGACTTACCCTTCGGCTCAGCCCCAGCATTTT.

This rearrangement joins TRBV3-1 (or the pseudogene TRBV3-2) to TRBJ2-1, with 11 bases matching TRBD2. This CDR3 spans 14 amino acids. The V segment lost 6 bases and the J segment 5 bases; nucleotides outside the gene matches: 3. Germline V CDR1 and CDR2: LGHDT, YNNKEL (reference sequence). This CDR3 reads CASRTSGANNEQFF. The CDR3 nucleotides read TGTGCCAGCAGGACTAGCGGGGCGAACAATGAGCAGTTCTTC.

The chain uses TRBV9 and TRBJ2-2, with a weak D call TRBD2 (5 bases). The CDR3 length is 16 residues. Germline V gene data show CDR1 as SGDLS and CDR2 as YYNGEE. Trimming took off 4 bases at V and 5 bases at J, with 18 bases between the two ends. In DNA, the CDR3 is TGTGCCAGCAGCAAAGGACTGGAGACATGGACCGGGGAGCTGTTTTTT. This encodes CASSKGLETWTGELFF.